This T cell receptor (beta chain) was documented in a study of identical twins. V trimming: 1 base; J trimming: 7 bases; junction bases outside the gene matches: 13. Germline lookup yields CDR1 SGHTA and CDR2 FQGNSA. This CDR3 region has 17 residues. This clonotype was seen a few times. TCRdb ran MiXCR on the 5' RACE reads and lists one entry per CDR3 protein. The sample records 1.5 million to 2 million distinct CDR3 sequences, under 35% being singletons. The V gene is TRBV7-2, the J gene TRBJ2-4, with TRBD1 matching 7 bases. The sequenced material came from cord blood. This clonotype was sampled from a newborn girl in good health. The CDR3 DNA reads TGTGCCAGCAGCTTAGGCCCAGTTGACAGGGCGTGGAACATTCAGTACTTC. Its protein is CASSLGPVDRAWNIQYF.